This entry features one TCR beta chain sequence. Its antigen is still unknown. One base away there is no much larger clone; base qualities are not given. As encoded in the germline V gene, CDR1 is MNHEY while CDR2 is SVGAGI. V sheds 4 bases and J sheds 6 bases, leaving 12 bases between their ends. Including cysteine and phenylalanine, the CDR3 has 13 amino acids. Only CDR3 DNA is held: 39 bases, read in frame from base 1. Peripheral blood CD8+ and CD4+ T cells from healthy donors, Susac syndrome patients and multiple sclerosis patients were profiled by high-throughput TCR beta sequencing. Healthy donors were included as age- and sex-matched controls. Bulk CD8+ and CD4+ T cells were purified by magnetic negative isolation, while CD8+ TEMRA cells were enriched using FACS. Blood was collected in EDTA tubes and processed within 24 hours, with PBMCs isolated through density gradient centrifugation. PBMCs intended for TCR sequencing were frozen in liquid nitrogen and were later thawed in a 37 degrees C water bath. The sorted or isolated CD4+, CD8+ and CD8+ TEMRA cells had a purity of 90% or higher.

This record belongs to a study of CD8 T cells in Susac syndrome (dated by TCRdb to the late 2010s). Describing the broader study: Whether CD8+ T cell activation and differentiation in Susac syndrome was antigen driven was tested using repertoire sequencing. The study compared CD8+ T cell repertoire clonality among about a dozen healthy donors, approximately 14 Susac syndrome patients and some 16 multiple sclerosis patients. On the study overall, not on this receptor specifically: The TCR sequencing and HLA analysis was acknowledged to have included a relatively small number of individuals.

RNA was extracted using the RNeasy kit, and about 0.5 to 1 microgram was reverse transcribed with random hexamers. TCR beta CDR3 regions were amplified with the immunoSEQ multiplex PCR assay covering 54 Vbeta and 13 Jbeta segments. PCR amplification bias was corrected by using a synthetic template baseline for primer optimization and computational correction. The paper's processing steps were these. Only productive sequences were kept, with reads annotated to V, D and J genes according to IMGT and analyzed in immunoSEQ Analyzer. To calculate clonality, Shannon entropy was normalized by log2 of the number of productive unique sequences and then subtracted from one. Public and private clones were assessed among the 100 most prevalent clones of each patient and control. Clones were defined as Susac-specific if absent from the healthy and MS cohorts, from 900 to 1,300 published viral clones and from other ImmuneACCESS disease sequences. TCRdb itself trimmed the public reads at Q25 with fastp, ran MiXCR and retained productive beta chains. Under each unique CDR3 protein, matching rows form one entry showing the most common genes and DNA. TCRdb, not the authors, supplied the V and J calls. The sample table lists about 69,000 distinct CDR3 sequences, approximately 95% of them with a count of one. The ten most abundant clones make up 0.2% to 0.25% of the sample.

The sequence links TRBV6-5 to TRBJ1-1; perhaps TRBD1 is the D gene, with 5 bases matching. This receptor was taken from a human donor in good health. What was sequenced was CD8+ T cells from PBMCs. The nucleotide sequence is TGTGCCAGCAGTTTGATCGCGGGGCCTGAAGCTTTCTTT. Its coded protein is CASSLIAGPEAFF.